These T cell receptor beta chains were read from a single sample in a study of cytomegalovirus exposure and HLA in healthy donors. The method was immunoSEQ multiplex PCR; TCRdb's version includes in-frame clones alone and lacks a portion of them. The table includes some 290,000 clones, roughly 86% detected once. The sequenced sample was PBMCs. The receptor set was obtained from a man under 40 in good health and CMV-seronegative. The CDR3 runs from the conserved cysteine through the conserved F or W. D genes are given only for firm matches. Expanded clones are given a class, and other clones once, few, many or no size at all.

clone_size: NA; d_call: TRBD1; j_call: TRBJ2-5; v_call: TRBV4-1; cdr3_aa: CASSLRQGAWETQYF; cdr3_nt: TGCGCCAGCAGCCTTCGACAGGGGGCATGGGAGACCCAGTACTTC
clone_size: NA; d_call: NA; j_call: TRBJ2-7; v_call: TRBV29-1; cdr3_aa: CSVEDRATGPRNEQYF; cdr3_nt: TGCAGCGTTGAAGATCGGGCGACAGGCCCTCGCAACGAGCAGTACTTC
clone_size: NA; d_call: NA; j_call: TRBJ1-1; v_call: TRBV6-1; cdr3_aa: CASSDGRGNTEAFF; cdr3_nt: TGTGCCAGCAGTGACGGAAGGGGTAACACTGAAGCTTTCTTT
clone_size: NA; d_call: TRBD2; j_call: TRBJ2-1; v_call: TRBV10-2; cdr3_aa: CASRAGGRNEQFF; cdr3_nt: TGCGCCAGCAGAGCGGGGGGGCGCAATGAGCAGTTCTTC
clone_size: NA; d_call: TRBD1; j_call: TRBJ2-3; v_call: TRBV5-1; cdr3_aa: CASTDRDGDTQYF; cdr3_nt: TGCGCCAGCACGGACAGGGATGGAGATACGCAGTATTTT
clone_size: NA; d_call: TRBD1; j_call: TRBJ1-1; v_call: TRBV7-9; cdr3_aa: CASTVPGQAEAFF; cdr3_nt: TGTGCCAGCACCGTTCCCGGACAGGCTGAAGCTTTCTTT
clone_size: NA; d_call: TRBD1; j_call: TRBJ2-2; v_call: TRBV7-8; cdr3_aa: CASSLRGLGTGELFF; cdr3_nt: TGTGCCAGCAGCTTAAGGGGGCTCGGGACCGGGGAGCTGTTTTTT
clone_size: NA; d_call: NA; j_call: TRBJ1-6; v_call: TRBV7-2; cdr3_aa: CASSLPNSPLHF; cdr3_nt: TGTGCCAGCAGCTTACCAAATTCACCCCTCCACTTT
clone_size: NA; d_call: TRBD2; j_call: TRBJ2-2; v_call: TRBV6-4; cdr3_aa: CASSLAGGTGELFF; cdr3_nt: TGTGCCAGCAGCCTAGCGGGGGGCACCGGGGAGCTGTTTTTT
clone_size: NA; d_call: TRBD1; j_call: TRBJ2-7; v_call: TRBV18; cdr3_aa: CASSHRDRAYEQYF; cdr3_nt: TGTGCCAGCTCCCACCGGGACAGGGCCTACGAGCAGTACTTC
clone_size: NA; d_call: TRBD1; j_call: TRBJ1-6; v_call: TRBV7-8; cdr3_aa: CASSLETGGSPLHF; cdr3_nt: TGTGCCAGCAGCTTAGAAACAGGGGGTTCACCCCTCCACTTT
clone_size: NA; d_call: NA; j_call: TRBJ2-2; v_call: TRBV5-4; cdr3_aa: CASSLASGELFF; cdr3_nt: TGTGCCAGCAGCTTGGCCTCCGGGGAGCTGTTTTTT
clone_size: NA; d_call: NA; j_call: TRBJ1-1; v_call: TRBV10-3; cdr3_aa: CAISNGQNTEAFF; cdr3_nt: TGTGCCATCAGCAACGGACAGAACACTGAAGCTTTCTTT
clone_size: NA; d_call: TRBD1; j_call: TRBJ1-1; v_call: TRBV6-5; cdr3_aa: CASSQQRTGNTEAFF; cdr3_nt: TGTGCCAGCAGTCAACAAAGGACAGGGAACACTGAAGCTTTCTTT
clone_size: NA; d_call: NA; j_call: TRBJ1-6; v_call: TRBV6-1; cdr3_aa: CAVRAGSYNSPLHF; cdr3_nt: TGCGCTGTCCGCGCGGGCTCCTATAATTCACCCCTCCACTTT
clone_size: once; d_call: TRBD2; j_call: TRBJ2-2; v_call: TRBV27; cdr3_aa: CASSLRGGGGLAGTGELFF; cdr3_nt: TGTGCCAGCAGTTTAAGGGGTGGAGGTGGGCTAGCGGGTACCGGGGAGCTGTTTTTT
clone_size: NA; d_call: TRBD1; j_call: TRBJ2-7; v_call: TRBV2; cdr3_aa: CASSIGQGLSYEQYF; cdr3_nt: TGTGCCAGCAGTATTGGACAGGGCCTTAGCTACGAGCAGTACTTC
clone_size: once; d_call: TRBD1; j_call: TRBJ1-1; v_call: TRBV5-1; cdr3_aa: CASSGGQGPGTEAFF; cdr3_nt: TGCGCCAGCAGCGGGGGACAGGGACCTGGTACTGAAGCTTTCTTT
clone_size: NA; d_call: TRBD1; j_call: TRBJ1-2; v_call: TRBV6-1; cdr3_aa: CASISGWTGEGYTF; cdr3_nt: TGTGCCAGCATCTCGGGCTGGACAGGGGAGGGCTACACCTTC
clone_size: NA; d_call: NA; j_call: TRBJ1-2; v_call: TRBV21-1; cdr3_aa: CASTPSGQGAPLYGYTF; cdr3_nt: TGTGCCAGCACCCCAAGCGGACAGGGAGCACCTCTCTATGGCTACACCTTC
clone_size: NA; d_call: TRBD2; j_call: TRBJ2-2; v_call: TRBV2; cdr3_aa: CASREAGHTGELFF; cdr3_nt: TGTGCCAGCAGGGAAGCGGGGCACACCGGGGAGCTGTTTTTT
clone_size: once; d_call: NA; j_call: TRBJ2-7; v_call: TRBV19; cdr3_aa: CASSISTGSSYEQYF; cdr3_nt: TGTGCCAGTAGTATATCTACAGGTAGCTCCTACGAGCAGTACTTC
clone_size: NA; d_call: TRBD1; j_call: TRBJ1-6; v_call: TRBV5-5; cdr3_aa: CASSGQGNSPLHF; cdr3_nt: TGTGCCAGCAGCGGACAGGGCAATTCACCCCTCCACTTT
clone_size: once; d_call: NA; j_call: TRBJ1-1; v_call: TRBV9; cdr3_aa: CASSPSSTNTEAFF; cdr3_nt: TGTGCCAGCAGCCCGAGTTCTACTAACACTGAAGCTTTCTTT
clone_size: NA; d_call: NA; j_call: TRBJ2-6; v_call: TRBV5-1; cdr3_aa: CASSGRDSSGANVLTF; cdr3_nt: TGCGCCAGCAGTGGCCGCGACAGCTCTGGGGCCAACGTCCTGACTTTC
clone_size: NA; d_call: TRBD2; j_call: TRBJ2-3; v_call: TRBV11-2; cdr3_aa: CASSLSGGATDTQYF; cdr3_nt: TGTGCCAGCAGTCTTAGCGGGGGGGCCACAGATACGCAGTATTTT
clone_size: NA; d_call: TRBD2; j_call: TRBJ2-7; v_call: TRBV5-4; cdr3_aa: CASSSTGIAGGPKSTYEQYF; cdr3_nt: TGTGCCAGCAGCTCGACCGGTATAGCGGGGGGGCCTAAGAGTACCTACGAGCAGTACTTC
clone_size: NA; d_call: TRBD2; j_call: TRBJ2-5; v_call: TRBV2; cdr3_aa: CASSREVAGGDNDF; cdr3_nt: TGTGCCAGCAGTCGCGAGGTAGCGGGGGGCGATAACGACTTC
clone_size: NA; d_call: NA; j_call: TRBJ2-5; v_call: TRBV6-4; cdr3_aa: CASSLRQPRETQYF; cdr3_nt: TGTGCCAGCAGTCTCAGACAGCCCCGTGAGACCCAGTACTTC
clone_size: NA; d_call: TRBD1; j_call: TRBJ2-2; v_call: TRBV9; cdr3_aa: CASSPRGPGQGFGELFF; cdr3_nt: TGTGCCAGCAGCCCCCGCGGACCGGGACAGGGGTTCGGGGAGCTGTTTTTT
clone_size: NA; d_call: NA; j_call: TRBJ2-3; v_call: TRBV7-8; cdr3_aa: CASSLGQHTDTQYF; cdr3_nt: TGTGCCAGCAGCTTAGGACAGCACACAGATACGCAGTATTTT
clone_size: NA; d_call: NA; j_call: TRBJ2-7; v_call: TRBV27; cdr3_aa: CASSFRVPTGLFAEQYF; cdr3_nt: TGTGCCAGCAGTTTCCGTGTCCCCACAGGGTTGTTTGCCGAGCAGTACTTC
clone_size: NA; d_call: TRBD2; j_call: TRBJ2-7; v_call: TRBV7-2; cdr3_aa: CASSLEAGGSYEQYF; cdr3_nt: TGTGCCAGCAGCTTAGAAGCGGGGGGCTCCTACGAGCAGTACTTC
clone_size: NA; d_call: NA; j_call: TRBJ2-1; v_call: TRBV27; cdr3_aa: CASSIVGAREQFF; cdr3_nt: TGTGCCAGCAGTATAGTAGGGGCTCGTGAGCAGTTCTTC
clone_size: NA; d_call: NA; j_call: TRBJ2-7; v_call: TRBV11-2; cdr3_aa: CASSLALGPDSYEQYF; cdr3_nt: TGTGCCAGCAGCTTAGCGTTGGGCCCTGACTCCTACGAGCAGTACTTC
clone_size: NA; d_call: NA; j_call: TRBJ1-5; v_call: TRBV5-6; cdr3_aa: CASSLLTDTNQPQHF; cdr3_nt: TGTGCCAGCAGCTTGCTGACAGATACTAATCAGCCCCAGCATTTT
clone_size: NA; d_call: TRBD1; j_call: TRBJ1-1; v_call: TRBV5-1; cdr3_aa: CASSDGYRGWNTEAFF; cdr3_nt: TGCGCCAGCAGCGACGGTTACAGGGGCTGGAACACTGAAGCTTTCTTT
clone_size: NA; d_call: TRBD1; j_call: TRBJ1-2; v_call: TRBV5-1; cdr3_aa: CASSRDSPVYGYTF; cdr3_nt: TGCGCCAGCAGCAGGGACAGTCCCGTCTATGGCTACACCTTC
clone_size: NA; d_call: TRBD1; j_call: TRBJ2-1; v_call: TRBV6-5; cdr3_aa: CASSTDRGHNNEQFF; cdr3_nt: TGTGCCAGCAGTACCGACAGGGGACACAACAATGAGCAGTTCTTC
clone_size: NA; d_call: NA; j_call: TRBJ2-5; v_call: TRBV11-2; cdr3_aa: CASSFNGYQETQYF; cdr3_nt: TGTGCCAGCAGCTTTAACGGGTATCAAGAGACCCAGTACTTC
clone_size: NA; d_call: TRBD2; j_call: TRBJ2-2; v_call: TRBV5-1; cdr3_aa: CASSLVLAGAGELFF; cdr3_nt: TGCGCCAGCAGCTTGGTACTAGCGGGGGCCGGGGAGCTGTTTTTT
clone_size: NA; d_call: TRBD1; j_call: TRBJ1-2; v_call: TRBV10-3; cdr3_aa: CAISEGQGYGYTF; cdr3_nt: TGTGCCATCAGTGAGGGACAGGGGTATGGCTACACCTTC
clone_size: once; d_call: NA; j_call: TRBJ2-1; v_call: TRBV30; cdr3_aa: CAWRADGDNEQFF; cdr3_nt: TGTGCCTGGAGGGCTGACGGGGACAATGAGCAGTTCTTC
clone_size: NA; d_call: TRBD2; j_call: TRBJ2-2; v_call: TRBV7-8; cdr3_aa: CASRGRVAGGTNTGELFF; cdr3_nt: TGTGCCAGCAGAGGCCGGGTAGCGGGGGGAACGAACACCGGGGAGCTGTTTTTT
clone_size: NA; d_call: NA; j_call: TRBJ1-6; v_call: TRBV5-1; cdr3_aa: CASSADYNSPLHF; cdr3_nt: TGCGCCAGCAGCGCGGACTATAATTCACCCCTCCACTTT
clone_size: NA; d_call: NA; j_call: TRBJ1-2; v_call: TRBV29-1; cdr3_aa: CSGGSNYGYTF; cdr3_nt: TGCAGCGGCGGGTCTAACTATGGCTACACCTTC
clone_size: NA; d_call: TRBD1; j_call: TRBJ1-2; v_call: TRBV6-5; cdr3_aa: CASSYRGRDRGTQSF; cdr3_nt: TGTGCCAGCAGTTACCGGGGCCGAGACAGGGGGACCCAGTCCTTC
clone_size: NA; d_call: NA; j_call: TRBJ2-7; v_call: TRBV4-3; cdr3_aa: CASSRQWTVSYEQYF; cdr3_nt: TGCGCCAGCAGCCGACAATGGACTGTCTCCTACGAGCAGTACTTC